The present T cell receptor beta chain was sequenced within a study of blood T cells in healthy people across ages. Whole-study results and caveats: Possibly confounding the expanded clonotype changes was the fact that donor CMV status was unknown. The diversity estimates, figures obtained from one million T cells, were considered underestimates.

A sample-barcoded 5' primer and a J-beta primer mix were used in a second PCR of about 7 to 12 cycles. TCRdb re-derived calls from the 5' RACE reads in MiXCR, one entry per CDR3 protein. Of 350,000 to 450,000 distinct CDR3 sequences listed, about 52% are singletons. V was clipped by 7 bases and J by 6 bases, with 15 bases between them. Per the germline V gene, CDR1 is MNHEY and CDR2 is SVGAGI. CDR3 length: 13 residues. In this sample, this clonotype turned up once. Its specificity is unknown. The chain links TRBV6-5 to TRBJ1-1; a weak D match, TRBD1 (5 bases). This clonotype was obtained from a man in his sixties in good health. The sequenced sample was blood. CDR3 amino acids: CASTHGGRPEAFF. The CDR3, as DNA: TGTGCCAGCACGCACGGGGGTAGGCCTGAAGCTTTCTTT.